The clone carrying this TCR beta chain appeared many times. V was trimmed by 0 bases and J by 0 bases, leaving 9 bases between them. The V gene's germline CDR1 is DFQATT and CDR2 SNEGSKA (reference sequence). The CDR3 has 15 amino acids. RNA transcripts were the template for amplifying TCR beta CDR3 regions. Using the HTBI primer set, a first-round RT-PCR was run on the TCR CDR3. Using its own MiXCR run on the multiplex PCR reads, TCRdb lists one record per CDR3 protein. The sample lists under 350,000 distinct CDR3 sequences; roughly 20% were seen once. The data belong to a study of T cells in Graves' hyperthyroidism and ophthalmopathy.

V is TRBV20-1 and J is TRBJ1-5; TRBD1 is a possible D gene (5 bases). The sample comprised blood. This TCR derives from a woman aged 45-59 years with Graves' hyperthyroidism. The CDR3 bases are TGCAGTGCTAGAGATTACGGGGCTAGCAATCAGCCCCAGCATTTT. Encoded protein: CSARDYGASNQPQHF.